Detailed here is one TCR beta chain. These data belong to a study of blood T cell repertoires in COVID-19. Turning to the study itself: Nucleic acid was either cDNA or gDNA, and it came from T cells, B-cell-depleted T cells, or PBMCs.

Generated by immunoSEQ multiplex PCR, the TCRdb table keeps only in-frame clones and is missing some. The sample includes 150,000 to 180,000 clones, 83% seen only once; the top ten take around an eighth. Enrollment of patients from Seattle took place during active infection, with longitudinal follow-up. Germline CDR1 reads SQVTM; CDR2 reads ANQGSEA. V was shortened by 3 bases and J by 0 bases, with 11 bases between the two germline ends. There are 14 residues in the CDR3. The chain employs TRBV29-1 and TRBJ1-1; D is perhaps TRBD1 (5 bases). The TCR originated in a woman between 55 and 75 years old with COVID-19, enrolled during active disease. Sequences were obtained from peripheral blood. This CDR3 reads CSVEGGAMNTEAFF. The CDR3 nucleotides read TGCAGCGTTGAGGGAGGGGCTATGAACACTGAAGCTTTCTTT. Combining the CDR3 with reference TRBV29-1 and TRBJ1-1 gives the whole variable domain SAVISQKPSRDICQRGTSLTIQCQVDSQVTMMFWYRQQPGQSLTLIATANQGSEATYESGFVIDKFPISRPNLTFSTLTVSNMSPEDSSIYLCSVEGGAMNTEAFFGQGTRLTVV.